This T cell receptor beta chain was profiled in a study of early T cells in non-severe SARS-CoV-2 infection. MiXCR, run by TCRdb on the 5' RACE reads, gives a single entry per CDR3 protein. The sample lists about 81,000 distinct CDR3 sequences, around 5.6% occurring once. Germline lookup yields CDR1 KGHDR and CDR2 SFDVKD. The length of the CDR3 is 14 residues. Overall study results and limits: VDJdb-based matching was biased toward anti-spike CD8 responses and missed private and CD4 specificities.

This clonotype was detected a few times. Its specificity is unknown. An end of the junction differs from the germline gene, which may be a read error. This sequence joins TRBV24-1 and TRBJ2-7; TRBD1 aligns across 7 bases. What was sequenced was whole blood. The clonotype originates from an adult who was a healthcare worker with PCR-confirmed SARS-CoV-2 infection or an uninfected control (not recorded which). The DNA of the CDR3 is TGTGCCCCCAGCTCCCCGGGACAGATCTACGAGCAGTACTTC. Amino acid sequence: CAPSSPGQIYEQYF.